This TCR beta chain was retrieved from a study of siplizumab effects on memory and regulatory T cells. Whole-study findings and limits: No assignable naive or memory phenotype existed for roughly 75-97% of proliferating CD4+ or CD8+ clones.

Points on this clone: Its antigen is unknown.

The method was immunoSEQ multiplex PCR; TCRdb's version includes in-frame clones alone and lacks a portion of them. The sample has about 50,000 clones, 93% seen once. This CDR3 contains 11 residues. Germline lookup yields CDR1 SQVTM and CDR2 ANQGSEA. Trimming pared 3 bases from V and 3 bases from J, leaving 6 bases between. The sequenced sample consisted of CD8+ T cells sorted from blood. The origin of this receptor is a human donor in good health. V and J are TRBV29-1 and TRBJ2-7; D is ambiguous. For the CDR3, the DNA is TGCAGCGTTGACACAGACTACGAGCAGTACTTC. It codes for CSVDTDYEQYF.